The 26 T cell receptor beta chains given below trace back to one sample, sequenced in a study of CD8 T cells in ankylosing spondylitis. Each CDR3 protein is one row after TCRdb ran MiXCR on the 5' RACE reads. This sample carries some 200,000 distinct CDR3 sequences, more than 10% of them seen once, and the ten largest clones take 15% to 20%. Sample: blood, either unsorted or a sorted T cell fraction (not recorded which). These receptors were collected from a male donor with ankylosing spondylitis or in good health (not recorded which).

This clonotype was detected a few times. The V and J genes are TRBV27 and TRBJ2-7, with 8 bases identical to TRBD2. V dropped 2 bases and J dropped 1; count of bases not matched to a gene: 1. The CDR3 runs to 14 residues. Germline CDR1 is MNHEY and CDR2 is SMNVEV (reference sequence). DNA of the CDR3: TGTGCCAGCAGTTTACTAGCGGGTTCCTACGAGCAGTACTTC. Residues: CASSLLAGSYEQYF.

In its sample, this clonotype was seen a few times. This chain connects TRBV6-1 to TRBJ2-7; TRBD1 might be the D (6 bases). Trimming removed 1 base from V and 3 bases from J, with 13 bases in between. This CDR3 is built from 15 residues. Germline CDR1 reads MNHNS; CDR2 reads SASEGT. CDR3 DNA sequence: TGTGCCAGCAGTGAAGTCCAGGGACATATCTACGAGCAGTACTTC. Translating gives CASSEVQGHIYEQYF.

This clonotype was seen a few times. The chain uses TRBV10-3 and TRBJ2-1, with TRBD1 identical over 9 bases. This CDR3 is 15 amino acids long. J was trimmed by 7 bases and V by 6 bases; bases with no gene match: 10. CDR1 ENHRY and CDR2 SYGVKD come from the germline V gene. The CDR3 spells CAISLRTGVENEQFF. In nucleotides, the CDR3 is TGTGCCATCAGCCTACGGACAGGGGTGGAGAATGAGCAGTTCTTC.

This clonotype was observed a few times. The chain is built from TRBV29-1 and TRBJ1-2, with D perhaps TRBD1 (6 bases). CDR1 SQVTM and CDR2 ANQGSEA come from the germline V gene. The CDR3 runs to 12 residues. V dropped 1 base and J dropped 4 bases, with 7 bases sitting between them. The CDR3 loop reads CSVEGDTYGYTF. In DNA, the CDR3 is TGCAGCGTTGAAGGGGACACCTATGGCTACACCTTC.

The V and J genes are TRBV5-1 and TRBJ1-4; D uncertain. The CDR3 length is 17 residues. With 4 bases removed from V and 4 bases from J, the gap between germline ends came to 20 bases. Germline CDR1 reads SGHRS; CDR2 reads YFSETQ. The CDR3 coding sequence is TGCGCCAGCAGCCTAGGCCCCTTTTTAGGTAATAATGAAAAACTGTTTTTT. Translation gives CASSLGPFLGNNEKLFF.

This clonotype was found a few times. This rearrangement joins TRBV27 to TRBJ2-7; D is unclear. The CDR3 spans 12 residues. CDR1 and CDR2 from the germline V gene are MNHEY and SMNVEV (reference sequence). Trimming removed 8 bases at V and 0 bases at J, with 8 bases between. The CDR3: CASWVNSYEQYF. The CDR3 DNA sequence: TGTGCCAGCTGGGTGAACTCCTACGAGCAGTACTTC.

This sequence joins TRBV11-2 and TRBJ2-2, with 9 bases aligning to TRBD1. The CDR3 loop spans 14 amino acids. Germline lookup yields CDR1 SGHAT and CDR2 FQNNGV. V shed 5 bases and J 7 bases; nucleotides not matched to a gene: 5. The CDR3 DNA sequence: TGTGCCAGCAGCCTCGGGACAGGGCACGGGGAGCTGTTTTTT. This translates into CASSLGTGHGELFF.

This clonotype turned up a few times. This chain's CDR3 is CASSPTRPGEDGYTF. The CDR3 DNA reads as TGTGCCAGCAGTCCAACCCGTCCTGGGGAGGATGGCTACACCTTC. The V call is TRBV6-1, the J call TRBJ1-2; no firm D call. CDR3 length: 15 amino acids. The germline V and J ends were trimmed by 5 bases and 6 bases, with 19 bases remaining between them. CDR1 and CDR2 from the germline V gene are MNHNS and SASEGT.

The chain is built from TRBV29-1 and TRBJ2-3; D unclear. The CDR3 is 16 amino acids. V lost 4 bases and J lost 3, with 20 bases in between. The germline V gene has CDR1 SQVTM and CDR2 ANQGSEA. This CDR3 is CSVGPHVGRMTDTQYF. CDR3 DNA: TGCAGCGTTGGCCCGCATGTGGGTAGGATGACAGATACGCAGTATTTT.

This clonotype showed up just a few times. The chain recombines TRBV20-1 with TRBJ1-1; D call uncertain. The CDR3 runs to 12 residues. The germline V gene has CDR1 DFQATT and CDR2 SNEGSKA (reference sequence). V was trimmed by 8 bases and J by 0 bases, leaving 10 bases between them. The CDR3: CSYKRMNTEAFF. CDR3 nucleotides: TGCAGTTATAAGCGCATGAACACTGAAGCTTTCTTT.

In this sample, this clonotype turned up a few times. The gene calls are TRBV13 and TRBJ2-3, with TRBD2 identical over 12 bases. The CDR3 is 16 amino acids. Unmatched junction bases numbered 5, after V lost 4 bases and J lost 3 bases. Germline loops: CDR1 PRHDT, CDR2 FYEKMQ (reference sequence). The CDR3 DNA follows: TGTGCCAGCAGCTCCCTAGCGGGAGGGAGGACAGATACGCAGTATTTT. Protein: CASSSLAGGRTDTQYF.

This clonotype showed up many times. V is TRBV5-1 and J is TRBJ1-1; TRBD1 agrees at 7 bases. From germline, CDR1 is SGHRS and CDR2 YFSETQ. This CDR3 has 15 amino acids. The J segment lost 1 base and the V segment lost 6 bases, leaving 9 bases of the junction unmatched. Written as DNA, the CDR3 is TGCGCCAGCACCCCAGGGGACAGCTCGAACACTGAAGCTTTCTTT. It specifies CASTPGDSSNTEAFF.

This clonotype turned up a few times. The chain recombines TRBV4-1 with TRBJ2-1; the match to TRBD2 covers 8 bases. Trimming took 4 bases from V and 7 from J; bases not matched to a gene: 6. Germline V CDR1 and CDR2: MGHRA, YSYEKL. The CDR3 length is 14 residues. Written as DNA, the CDR3 is TGCGCCAGCAGCCGCCCGGGACTAGGGAATGAGCAGTTCTTC. Translation: CASSRPGLGNEQFF.

V is TRBV9 and J is TRBJ1-6; TRBD1 aligns across 8 bases. Germline CDR1 reads SGDLS; CDR2 reads YYNGEE. The CDR3 extends over 17 amino acids. J gave up 6 bases and V 0 bases, and 8 bases lay outside the gene matches. As DNA, the CDR3 is TGTGCCAGCAGCGTAGGGTCAGGGGGCCTCCCTAATTCACCCCTCCACTTT. Amino acid sequence: CASSVGSGGLPNSPLHF. The full variable domain, in which reference TRBV9 and TRBJ1-6 provide the parts outside the CDR3, is DSGVTQTPKHLITATGQRVTLRCSPRSGDLSVYWYQQSLDQGLQFLIQYYNGEERAKGNILERFSAQQFPDLHSELNLSSLELGDSALYFCASSVGSGGLPNSPLHFGNGTRLTVT.

This chain uses TRBV4-1 with TRBJ2-1, with TRBD2 matching over 16 bases. Germline V gene sequence: CDR1 MGHRA, CDR2 YSYEKL. With V trimmed by 1 base and J by 2 bases, 8 bases remained unmatched. The CDR3 contains 20 residues. The CDR3 loop is CASSQGPGTSGGAAYNEQFF. CDR3 nucleotide sequence: TGCGCCAGCAGCCAAGGGCCCGGGACTAGCGGGGGGGCAGCCTACAATGAGCAGTTCTTC.

This clonotype was seen a handful of times. The chain links TRBV9 to TRBJ1-2, with D uncertain. Germline assignment: CDR1 SGDLS and CDR2 YYNGEE. The CDR3 has 16 residues. V was cut by 3 bases and J by 1 base, with 16 bases left in between. This CDR3 is CASSGADYVVNYGYTF. DNA for the CDR3: TGTGCCAGCAGCGGCGCCGATTACGTCGTTAACTATGGCTACACCTTC.

This clonotype was counted a few times. This rearrangement joins TRBV6-5 to TRBJ2-7; D is unresolved. The V gene's germline CDR1 is MNHEY and CDR2 SVGAGI. The CDR3 has 12 amino acids. Trimming left V 6 bases short and J 3 bases short, with 9 bases between. The CDR3 here is CASSDWGYEQYF. CDR3 DNA: TGTGCCAGCAGCGACTGGGGCTACGAGCAGTACTTC.

The chain carries TRBV7-9 and TRBJ2-7; 12 nucleotides match TRBD1. Trimming removed 5 bases from V and 2 bases from J; junction bases left unmatched: 7. Germline V gene data show CDR1 as SEHNR and CDR2 as FQNEAQ (reference sequence). This CDR3 is built from 16 residues. The CDR3 DNA follows: TGTGCCAGCAGCCGATCCGGGACAGGGGGCGCCTACGAGCAGTACTTC. Translating it yields CASSRSGTGGAYEQYF.

V and J are TRBV15 and TRBJ2-5, with D uncertain. The CDR3 totals 12 residues. Germline values: CDR1 LNHNV, CDR2 YYDKDF (reference sequence). V gave up 3 bases and J gave up 7 bases, with 9 bases separating them. The CDR3 is CATSRKGTTQYF. The CDR3 nucleotides are TGTGCCACCAGCAGGAAAGGAACGACCCAGTACTTC.

Only a few counts were recorded for this clonotype. The J gene is TRBJ2-3, the V gene TRBV20-1; the match to TRBD2 covers 9 bases. This CDR3 has 16 amino acids. V shed 5 bases, J shed 4 bases, and the junction held 13 bases outside the gene matches. The germline V gene has CDR1 DFQATT and CDR2 SNEGSKA (reference sequence). The CDR3 loop is CSAAPLRREGPDTQYF. As DNA, the CDR3 is TGCAGTGCTGCACCACTCAGGCGGGAGGGCCCAGATACGCAGTATTTT.

The chain employs TRBV27 and TRBJ2-7, with D unresolved. This CDR3 comprises 14 residues. Germline V gene data show CDR1 as MNHEY and CDR2 as SMNVEV (reference sequence). V lost 0 bases to trimming and J lost 2 bases, with 8 bases between them. The CDR3 region has the DNA TGTGCCAGCAGTTTATCACACCAGGCCTACGAGCAGTACTTC. This translates into CASSLSHQAYEQYF.

In nucleotides, the CDR3 is TGCGCCAGCACGTCGGCGGGGGGTCTTCAAGAGACCCAGTACTTC. It is translated as CASTSAGGLQETQYF. This chain connects TRBV10-2 to TRBJ2-5; TRBD2 matches 8 bases. V dropped 7 bases and J dropped 2; count of bases not matched to a gene: 9. CDR3 length: 15 amino acids. CDR1 WSHSY and CDR2 SAAADI come from the germline V gene.

This clonotype was counted only a few times. The chain couples TRBV12-3 or TRBV12-4 to TRBJ2-5, with unresolved D. The CDR3 sequence is 15 residues long. Trimming left V 4 bases short and J 1 base short, with 13 bases between. The CDR3 protein is CASSSSLDVQETQYF. The CDR3 bases are TGTGCCAGCAGTTCATCTTTGGACGTCCAAGAGACCCAGTACTTC.

This clonotype was picked up a small number of times. This chain connects TRBV4-1 to TRBJ2-3; tentative D call: TRBD2 (7 bases). Trimming shortened V by 0 bases and J by 5 bases, and 9 bases separated the two germline ends. CDR1 is MGHRA, CDR2 YSYEKL, per germline. This CDR3 has 14 amino acids. CDR3 amino acids: CASSQEGGGDTQYF. DNA for the CDR3: TGCGCCAGCAGCCAAGAAGGGGGGGGAGATACGCAGTATTTT.

Many counts were recorded for this clonotype. V is TRBV6-5 and J is TRBJ1-1; D is unclear. This CDR3 comprises 14 residues. V shed 0 bases and J shed 0 bases, with 5 bases lying between them. The V gene's germline CDR1 is MNHEY and CDR2 SVGAGI. This CDR3 reads CASSYSGMNTEAFF. DNA for the CDR3: TGTGCCAGCAGTTACTCAGGGATGAACACTGAAGCTTTCTTT.

The genes are TRBV11-2 and TRBJ2-7, with unresolved D. V shed 5 bases and J shed 6 bases, with 14 bases lying between them. CDR1 and CDR2 (germline): SGHAT, FQNNGV. The CDR3 length is 13 residues. The CDR3 loop is CASSLLTPPEQYF. The CDR3 nucleotides read TGTGCCAGCAGCCTACTTACTCCGCCCGAGCAGTACTTC.